The 2 T cell receptor beta chains listed next were all sequenced from one sample in a study of blood T cell repertoires in COVID-19. Assay: immunoSEQ multiplex PCR; the TCRdb copy retains only in-frame clones and omits some. The sample contains roughly 300,000 clones, about 89% of which appear only once. Input material: peripheral blood. The receptors were gathered from a woman in her 30s with COVID-19, enrolled during active disease.

This clone was seen only once. The V gene is TRBV24-1, the J gene TRBJ2-1, with D unresolved. The CDR3 spans 15 residues. Germline V CDR1 and CDR2: KGHDR, SFDVKD. The V end lost 2 bases, the J end lost 2 bases, and 9 bases lay between the germline ends. The CDR3: CATSDSSQAYNEQFF. The CDR3 DNA is TGTGCCACCAGTGATTCGAGCCAGGCCTACAATGAGCAGTTCTTC.

The chain couples TRBV7-9 to TRBJ1-4; D is ambiguous. The CDR3 has 12 residues. Germline V gene data show CDR1 as SEHNR and CDR2 as FQNEAQ (reference sequence). V lost 9 bases and J lost 1, with 6 bases in between. The CDR3 DNA reads TGTGCCAGTATGCGAACTAATGAAAAACTGTTTTTT. Amino acids: CASMRTNEKLFF.